Here is one TCR beta chain with its context. The antigen remains undetermined. The source of the sample is a study of T cell responses to AZD1222 COVID-19 vaccine. Across the study: Second-dose groups at about 4 or about 12 weeks were pooled.

The data were produced by immunoSEQ multiplex PCR, yet TCRdb's version contains in-frame clones alone and is incomplete. The table shows about 150,000 clones, with about nine tenths occurring only once. Trimming removed 1 base at V and 10 bases at J, with 7 bases between. The germline gives CDR1 SGHTA, CDR2 FQGNSA. The length of the CDR3 is 11 residues. Study-wide points: Donors in the cohort were predominantly white British and more often female, and clonal diversity was possibly underestimated. Reportedly, nearly half of unique spike TCRs recognized epitopes outside B.1.351/B.1.1.7 mutations. Repertoire sampling occurred only after the peak T cell response.

The clonotype was recovered from an adult in good health. The gene calls are TRBV7-2 and TRBJ1-1; D is perhaps TRBD1 (5 bases). The source was peripheral blood, collected on day 0 of AZD1222 vaccination. The CDR3 is CASSLGGGAFF. The CDR3 DNA is TGTGCCAGCAGCTTAGGGGGGGGAGCTTTCTTT.